This T cell receptor (beta chain) was identified in a study of beta chain features in type 1 diabetes. Study outcomes and limitations: More deletions and fewer insertions at VDJ junctions were seen in type 1 diabetes patients.

The CDR3 is 13 residues long. From germline, CDR1 is GTSNPN and CDR2 SVGIG (reference sequence). The V end lost 8 bases, the J end lost 0 bases, and 11 bases lay between the germline ends. This clone was detected a few times. The target antigen is unknown. It was one heparinised blood draw, averaging about 116 mL, that each donor gave. Of the isolated RNA, all was reverse transcribed, and so the sequenced material was expressed TCRB transcripts. TCRdb's table, derived via immunoSEQ multiplex PCR, lists solely in-frame clones and lacks some. The table shows about 620,000 clones, with roughly 16% occurring only once.

Sequences were obtained from naive CD4+ T cells from blood. The TCR originated in a man aged 18 to 30 in good health. The chain uses TRBV30 and TRBJ1-5; D not certain. CDR3 sequence reads: CATDLGSNQPQHF. The CDR3 DNA sequence: TGTGCCACGGACCTAGGTAGCAATCAGCCCCAGCATTTT.